This T cell receptor beta chain emerged from a study of shared clonotypes between healthy human individuals. The protocol was immunoSEQ multiplex PCR, while the TCRdb copy is restricted to in-frame clones and leaves out a portion. The sample includes about 600,000 clones, more than 95% seen only once; the top ten take roughly 0.055%. Study-level findings and limits: Rarefaction indicated that sorted-subset sequencing remained incomplete although depth was large. A generally larger estimated richness was seen in naive subsets than in memory subsets. Clonotypes shared by all four donors outscored non-shared clonotypes in generation probability.

The germline CDR1 and CDR2 sequences are LNHDA and SQIVND (reference sequence). The CDR3 sequence is 14 residues long. V lost 11 bases, J lost 4 bases, and 9 bases stayed unmatched. Only Caucasian adults living in Nashville, Tennessee served as donors. Details on this clone: What it binds is not known.

The sample was naive CD4+ T cells sorted from blood. Subset noted: CD45RA+ positively selected. The sequence derives from a woman aged 25 to 45 in good health. The chain employs TRBV19 and TRBJ1-2; the match to TRBD1 covers 11 bases. The CDR3 coding sequence is TGTGCCGTAGCCAAGGGACAGGGGGTCTATGGCTACACCTTC. Protein product: CAVAKGQGVYGYTF.